This T cell receptor (beta chain) was identified during a study of blood T cell repertoires in COVID-19. J gave up 9 bases and V 2 bases, and 12 bases lay outside the gene matches. The CDR3 length is 17 residues. Germline-derived CDR1 and CDR2 are MNHEY and SVGEGT. Study processing details: Reference gene primers were amplified, and this amplification served to estimate nucleated cell counts. Measured with immunoSEQ multiplex PCR; TCRdb has only the in-frame clones, and not every one. V and J calls and clone size are given by that table; D and trimming were obtained from the DNA. The sample yields over 150,000 clones, approximately 91% seen once.

The receptor was isolated from a man between 18 and 29 years old with acute or convalescent COVID-19. V gene TRBV6-2 or TRBV6-3 combines with J gene TRBJ2-4, with 11 bases lining up with TRBD2. The sample comprised peripheral blood. The CDR3 region has the DNA TGTGCCAGCAGTTACCCCTCCTCACTAGCGGGAGTAATCATTCAGTACTTC. Its protein product is CASSYPSSLAGVIIQYF.